Detailed here is one T cell receptor (beta chain). Its antigen is as yet unknown. The data were taken from a study of shared clonotypes between healthy human individuals. CDR1 and CDR2 (germline): SGHAT, FQNNGV. The V segment lost 5 bases and the J segment 4 bases; nucleotides outside the gene matches: 16. This CDR3 comprises 19 residues. The protocol was immunoSEQ multiplex PCR, while the TCRdb copy is restricted to in-frame clones and leaves out a portion. The table records approximately 720,000 clones, 55% to 75% of them present only once. The healthy adult donors were HIV-negative and reported no recent acute infections or vaccinations. All the donors were Caucasian adults who lived in Nashville, Tennessee. The study's findings and limits: The diversity represented, both genetic and in exposure history, was limited by few donors. Some naive CD4 clonotypes, roughly 5%, turned up in common across a handful of donors.

The sequence was obtained from a young woman in good health. Sequenced sample: memory CD4+ T cells sorted from blood. Subset defined: CD45RA-negative fraction. The rearrangement uses TRBV11-2 and TRBJ2-1; 11 positions match TRBD2. CDR3 in DNA: TGTGCCAGCAGCGAGCCATGGGGAACTAGCGGGAGTATGTACAATGAGCAGTTCTTC. It yields the protein CASSEPWGTSGSMYNEQFF.